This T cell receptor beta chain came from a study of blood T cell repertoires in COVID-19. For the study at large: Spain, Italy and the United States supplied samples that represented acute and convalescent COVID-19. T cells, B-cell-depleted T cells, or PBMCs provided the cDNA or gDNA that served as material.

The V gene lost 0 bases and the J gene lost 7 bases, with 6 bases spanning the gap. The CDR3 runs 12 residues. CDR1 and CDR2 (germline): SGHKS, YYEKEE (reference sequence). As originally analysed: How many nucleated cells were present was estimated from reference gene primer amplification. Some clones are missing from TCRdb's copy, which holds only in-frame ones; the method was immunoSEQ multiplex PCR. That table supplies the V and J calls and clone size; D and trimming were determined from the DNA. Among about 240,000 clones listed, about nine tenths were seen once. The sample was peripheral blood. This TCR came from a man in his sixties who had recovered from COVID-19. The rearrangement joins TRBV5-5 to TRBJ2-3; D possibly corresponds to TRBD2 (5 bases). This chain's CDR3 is CASSLAGNTQYF. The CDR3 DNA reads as TGTGCCAGCAGCTTGGCCGGGAATACGCAGTATTTT. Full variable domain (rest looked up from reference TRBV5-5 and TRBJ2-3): DAGVTQSPTHLIKTRGQQVTLRCSPISGHKSVSWYQQVLGQGPQFIFQYYEKEERGRGNFPDRFSARQFPNYSSELNVNALLLGDSALYLCASSLAGNTQYFGPGTRLTVL.